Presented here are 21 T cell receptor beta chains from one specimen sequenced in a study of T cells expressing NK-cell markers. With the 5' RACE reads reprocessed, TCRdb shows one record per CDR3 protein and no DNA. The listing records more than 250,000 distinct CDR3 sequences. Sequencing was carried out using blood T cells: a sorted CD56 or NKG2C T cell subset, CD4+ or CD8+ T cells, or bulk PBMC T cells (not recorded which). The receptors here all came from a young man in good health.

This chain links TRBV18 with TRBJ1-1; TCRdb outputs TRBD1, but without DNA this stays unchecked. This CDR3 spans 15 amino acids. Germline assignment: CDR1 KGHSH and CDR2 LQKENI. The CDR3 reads CASSPPQGRGTEAFF.

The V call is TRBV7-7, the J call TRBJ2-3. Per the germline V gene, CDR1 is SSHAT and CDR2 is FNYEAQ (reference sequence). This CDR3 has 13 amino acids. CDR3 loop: CASSLHLADTQYF.

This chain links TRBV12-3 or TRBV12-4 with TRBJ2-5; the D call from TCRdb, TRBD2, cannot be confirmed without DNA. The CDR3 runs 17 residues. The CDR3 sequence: CASSFGTSALRGETQYF.

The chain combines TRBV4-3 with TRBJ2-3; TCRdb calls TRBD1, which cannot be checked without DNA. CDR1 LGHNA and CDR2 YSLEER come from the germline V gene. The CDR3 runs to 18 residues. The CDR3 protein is CASTLLPHSQGNTDTQYF.

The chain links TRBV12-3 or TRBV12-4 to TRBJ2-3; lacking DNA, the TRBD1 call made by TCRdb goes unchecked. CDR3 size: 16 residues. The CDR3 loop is CASSYQPGQGTDTQYF.

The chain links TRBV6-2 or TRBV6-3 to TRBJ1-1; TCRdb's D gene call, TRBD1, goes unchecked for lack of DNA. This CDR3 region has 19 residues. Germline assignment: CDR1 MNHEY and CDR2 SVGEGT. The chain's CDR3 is CASSYPRTETLERTTEAFF.

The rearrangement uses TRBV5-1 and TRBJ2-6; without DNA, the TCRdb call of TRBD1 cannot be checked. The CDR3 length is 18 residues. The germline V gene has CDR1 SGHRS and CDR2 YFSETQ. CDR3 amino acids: CASSPDRGSPSGANVLTF.

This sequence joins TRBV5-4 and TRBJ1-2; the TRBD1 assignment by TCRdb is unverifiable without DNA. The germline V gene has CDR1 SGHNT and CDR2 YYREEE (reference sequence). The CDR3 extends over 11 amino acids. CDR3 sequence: CASSSDRVYTF.

The CDR3: CASSLGAGTPYEQYF. The rearrangement links TRBV7-2 to TRBJ2-7; TCRdb indicates TRBD2, and absent DNA this call remains unverified. The CDR3 contains 15 residues. CDR1 is SGHTA, CDR2 FQGNSA, per germline.

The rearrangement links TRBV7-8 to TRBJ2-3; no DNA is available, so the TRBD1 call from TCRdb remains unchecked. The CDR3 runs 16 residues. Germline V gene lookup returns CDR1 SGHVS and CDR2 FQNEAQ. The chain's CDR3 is CASSLVRTGKADTQYF.

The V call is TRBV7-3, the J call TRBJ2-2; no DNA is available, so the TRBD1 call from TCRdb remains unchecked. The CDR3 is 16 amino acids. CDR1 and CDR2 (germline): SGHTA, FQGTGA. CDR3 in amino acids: CASSPPGQWNTGELFF.

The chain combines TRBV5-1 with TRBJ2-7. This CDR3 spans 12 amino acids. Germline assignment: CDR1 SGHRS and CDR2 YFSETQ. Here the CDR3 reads CASRSSGLEQYF.

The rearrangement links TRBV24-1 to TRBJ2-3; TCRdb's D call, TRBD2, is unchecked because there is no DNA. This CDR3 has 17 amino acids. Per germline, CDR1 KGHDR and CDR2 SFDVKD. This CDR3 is CATSGHEAGVGADTQYF.

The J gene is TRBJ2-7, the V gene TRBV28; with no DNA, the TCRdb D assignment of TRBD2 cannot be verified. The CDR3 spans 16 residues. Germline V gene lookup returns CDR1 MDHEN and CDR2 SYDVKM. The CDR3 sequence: CASRTRTSGSSYEQYF.

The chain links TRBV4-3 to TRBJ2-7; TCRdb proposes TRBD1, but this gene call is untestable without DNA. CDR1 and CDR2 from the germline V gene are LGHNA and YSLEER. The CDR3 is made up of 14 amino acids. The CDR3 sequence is CASSQERGRGEQYF.

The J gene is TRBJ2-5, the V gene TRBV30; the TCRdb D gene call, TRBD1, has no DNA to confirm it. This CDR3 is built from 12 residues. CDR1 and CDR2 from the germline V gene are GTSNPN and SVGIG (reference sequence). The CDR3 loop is CAWAGQGETQYF.

The CDR3 region is CSVRRQGLGEQYF. The chain uses TRBV29-1 and TRBJ2-7; TCRdb's D gene call, TRBD1, goes unchecked for lack of DNA. The CDR3 contains 13 residues. The germline V gene has CDR1 SQVTM and CDR2 ANQGSEA.

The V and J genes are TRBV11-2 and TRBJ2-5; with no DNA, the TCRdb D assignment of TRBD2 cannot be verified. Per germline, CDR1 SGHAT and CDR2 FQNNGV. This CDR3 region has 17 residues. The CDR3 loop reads CASSLGLLAGEAETQYF.

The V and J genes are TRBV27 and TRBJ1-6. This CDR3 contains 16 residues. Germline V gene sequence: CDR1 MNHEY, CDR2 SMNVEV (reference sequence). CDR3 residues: CASTTFGVSYNSPLHF.

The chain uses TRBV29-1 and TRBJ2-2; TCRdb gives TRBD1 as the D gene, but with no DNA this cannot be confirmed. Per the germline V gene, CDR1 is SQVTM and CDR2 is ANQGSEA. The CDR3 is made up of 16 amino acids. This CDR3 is CSAGGQGTAHTGELFF.

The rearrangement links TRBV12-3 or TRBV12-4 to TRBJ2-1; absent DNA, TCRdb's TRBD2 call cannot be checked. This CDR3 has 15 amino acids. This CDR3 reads CASSQGTSGTTEQFF.